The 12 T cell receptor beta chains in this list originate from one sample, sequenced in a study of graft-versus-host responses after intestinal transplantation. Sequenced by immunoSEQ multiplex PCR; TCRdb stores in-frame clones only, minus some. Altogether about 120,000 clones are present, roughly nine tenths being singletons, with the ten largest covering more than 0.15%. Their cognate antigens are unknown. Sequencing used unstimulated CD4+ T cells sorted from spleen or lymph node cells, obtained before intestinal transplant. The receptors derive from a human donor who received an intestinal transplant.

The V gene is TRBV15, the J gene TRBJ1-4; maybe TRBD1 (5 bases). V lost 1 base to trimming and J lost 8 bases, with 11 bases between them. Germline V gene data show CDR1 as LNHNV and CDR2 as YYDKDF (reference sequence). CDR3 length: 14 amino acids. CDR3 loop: CATSRGGEREKLFF. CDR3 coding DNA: TGTGCCACCAGCAGAGGGGGGGAGCGGGAAAAACTGTTTTTT.

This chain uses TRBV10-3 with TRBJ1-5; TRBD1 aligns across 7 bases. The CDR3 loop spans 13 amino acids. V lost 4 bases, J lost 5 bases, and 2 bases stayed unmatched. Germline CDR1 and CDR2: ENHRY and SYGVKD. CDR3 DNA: TGTGCCATCAGTGCCAGGGGGGATCAGCCCCAGCATTTT. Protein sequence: CAISARGDQPQHF.

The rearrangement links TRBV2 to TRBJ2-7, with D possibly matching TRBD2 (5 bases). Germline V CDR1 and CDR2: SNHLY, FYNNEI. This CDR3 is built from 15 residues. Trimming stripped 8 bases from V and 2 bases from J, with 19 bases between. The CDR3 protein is CASSRLQPTTYEQYF. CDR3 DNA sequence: TGTGCCAGCTCCCGACTACAGCCTACCACCTACGAGCAGTACTTC. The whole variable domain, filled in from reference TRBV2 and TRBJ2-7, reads EPEVTQTPSHQVTQMGQEVILRCVPISNHLYFYWYRQILGQKVEFLVSFYNNEISEKSEIFDDQFSVERPDGSNFTLKIRSTKLEDSAMYFCASSRLQPTTYEQYFGPGTRLTVT.

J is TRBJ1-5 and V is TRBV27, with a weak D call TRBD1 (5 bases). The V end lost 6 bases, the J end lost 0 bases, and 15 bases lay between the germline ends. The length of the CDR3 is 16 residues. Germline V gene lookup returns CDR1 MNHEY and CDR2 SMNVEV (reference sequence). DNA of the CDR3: TGTGCCAGCAGGTCAGGGAATTCCCCTAGCAATCAGCCCCAGCATTTT. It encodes CASRSGNSPSNQPQHF.

The CDR3 region has the DNA TGTGCCAGCAGCTTAATACCTACGGGCTCTGGAAACACCATATATTTT. This codes for CASSLIPTGSGNTIYF. The chain uses TRBV7-6 and TRBJ1-3; D uncertain. Germline V gene data show CDR1 as SGHVS and CDR2 as FNYEAQ. This CDR3 contains 16 residues. The V and J ends lost 2 bases and 0 bases respectively, with 11 bases between them. The variable domain in full, completed from reference TRBV7-6 and TRBJ1-3, reads GAGVSQSPRYKVTKRGQDVALRCDPISGHVSLYWYRQALGQGPEFLTYFNYEAQQDKSGLPNDRFSAERPEGSISTLTIQRTEQRDSAMYRCASSLIPTGSGNTIYFGEGSWLTVV.

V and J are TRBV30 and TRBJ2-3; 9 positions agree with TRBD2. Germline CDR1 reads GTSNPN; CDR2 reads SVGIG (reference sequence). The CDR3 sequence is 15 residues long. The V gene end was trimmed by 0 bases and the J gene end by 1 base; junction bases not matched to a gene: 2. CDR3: CAWSVTSGRTDTQYF. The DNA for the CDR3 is TGTGCCTGGAGTGTTACTAGCGGGCGCACAGATACGCAGTATTTT.

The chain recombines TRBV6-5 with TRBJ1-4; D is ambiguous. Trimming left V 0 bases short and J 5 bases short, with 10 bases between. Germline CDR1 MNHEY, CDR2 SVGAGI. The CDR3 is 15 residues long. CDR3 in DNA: TGTGCCAGCAGTTACTCACCCGGGAACAATGAAAAACTGTTTTTT. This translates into CASSYSPGNNEKLFF.

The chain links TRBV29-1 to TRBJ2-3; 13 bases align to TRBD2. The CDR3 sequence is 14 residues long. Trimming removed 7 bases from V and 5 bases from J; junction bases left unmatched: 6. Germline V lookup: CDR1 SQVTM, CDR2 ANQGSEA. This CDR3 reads CSALAGGPGDTQYF. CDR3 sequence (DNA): TGCAGCGCACTAGCGGGAGGGCCCGGAGATACGCAGTATTTT.

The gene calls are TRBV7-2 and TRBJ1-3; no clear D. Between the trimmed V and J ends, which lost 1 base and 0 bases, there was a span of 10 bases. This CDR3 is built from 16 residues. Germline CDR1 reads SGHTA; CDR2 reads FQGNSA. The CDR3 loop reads CASSLVSGVSGNTIYF. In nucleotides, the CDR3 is TGTGCCAGCAGCTTAGTTTCCGGGGTCTCTGGAAACACCATATATTTT.

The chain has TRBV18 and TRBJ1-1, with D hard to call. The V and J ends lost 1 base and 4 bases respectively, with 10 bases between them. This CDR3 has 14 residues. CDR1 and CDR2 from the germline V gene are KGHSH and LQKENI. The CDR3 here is CASSPLGSSTEAFF. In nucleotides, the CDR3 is TGTGCCAGCTCACCACTCGGGAGTTCCACTGAAGCTTTCTTT.

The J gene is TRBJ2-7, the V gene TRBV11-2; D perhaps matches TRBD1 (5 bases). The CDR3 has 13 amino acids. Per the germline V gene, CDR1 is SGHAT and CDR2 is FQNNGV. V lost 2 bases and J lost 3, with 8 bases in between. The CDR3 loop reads CASSLRQLYEQYF. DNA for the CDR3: TGTGCCAGCAGCTTAAGACAGCTCTACGAGCAGTACTTC.

CDR3 sequence reads: CASSLTLQQSGTSGRNSYNEQFF. For the CDR3, the DNA is TGTGCCAGCAGCTTAACGCTCCAACAGTCCGGGACTAGCGGGAGGAACTCCTACAATGAGCAGTTCTTC. The chain carries TRBV7-3 and TRBJ2-1; 15 bases match TRBD2. Germline V gives CDR1 SGHTA, CDR2 FQGTGA. The CDR3 contains 23 residues. Unmatched junction bases numbered 15, after V lost 0 bases and J lost 0 bases.